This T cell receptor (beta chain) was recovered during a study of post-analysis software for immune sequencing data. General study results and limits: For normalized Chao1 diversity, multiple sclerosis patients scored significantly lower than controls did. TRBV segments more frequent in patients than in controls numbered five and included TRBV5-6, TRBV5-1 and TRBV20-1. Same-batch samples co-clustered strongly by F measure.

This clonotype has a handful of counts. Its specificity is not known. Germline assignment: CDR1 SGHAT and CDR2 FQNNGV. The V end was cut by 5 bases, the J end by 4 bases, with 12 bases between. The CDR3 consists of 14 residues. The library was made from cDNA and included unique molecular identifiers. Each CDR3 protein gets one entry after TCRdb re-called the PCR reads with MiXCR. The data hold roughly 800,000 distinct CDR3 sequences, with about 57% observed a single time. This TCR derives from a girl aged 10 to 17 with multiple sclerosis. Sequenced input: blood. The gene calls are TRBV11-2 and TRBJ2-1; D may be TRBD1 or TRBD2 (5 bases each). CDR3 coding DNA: TGTGCCAGCAGCACGGGGCAGGTTTACAATGAGCAGTTCTTC. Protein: CASSTGQVYNEQFF.